Detailed here is one T cell receptor (beta chain). Antigen: not known. These data come from a study of shared clonotypes between healthy human individuals. Selected positively for CCR7 and CD45RO-negative, naive CD8 cells excluded terminally differentiated effector memory CD45RA+ cells. Study-wide results and limits: About 5% of naive CD4 clonotypes were common to several donors.

Original processing notes: In the immunoSEQ data, sequences were junction-only and lacked quality scores, so filtering differed. This table comes from immunoSEQ multiplex PCR, and its TCRdb copy is limited to in-frame clones, with some not included. D and trimming come from the DNA, and the V and J calls and clone size come from that table. The table lists roughly 2.1 million clones, approximately 94% of them singletons. V dropped 1 base and J dropped 8 bases, with 9 bases sitting between them. This CDR3 contains 13 residues. Germline lookup yields CDR1 LNHNV and CDR2 YYDKDF (reference sequence). The receptor comes from a man aged 18 to 30 in good health. Some clones in this sample may be carry-over from other donors' samples. Sequencing was performed on naive CD8+ T cells from PBMCs. The chain uses TRBV15 and TRBJ2-1; D is ambiguous. CDR3 loop: CATSRGGPDEQFF. CDR3 sequence (DNA): TGTGCCACCAGCAGAGGCGGACCGGATGAGCAGTTCTTC.